The clone carrying this T cell receptor beta chain came up once. Antigen: not known. At cycle 4 day 1, cycle 7 day 1, and baseline, blood was sampled. These data are taken from a study of OX40 agonist ivuxolimab in advanced cancers. Findings and limits, study-wide: Also present in some nonresponders was a low level of normalized T-cell clonal expansion. In the 0.1-3.0 mg/kg groups, partial responders showed among the lowest expansion. CD4+ and CD8+ blood T cells expanded clonally by week 6 at 0.1 to 3.0 mg/kg.

V was pared by 6 bases and J by 7 bases, with 9 bases of the junction left unmatched. CDR1 is MNHNS and CDR2 is SASEGT in the germline V gene. The CDR3 length is 15 residues. Generated by immunoSEQ multiplex PCR, the TCRdb table keeps only in-frame clones and is missing some. Of around 37,000 clones in the sample, more than 80% were seen once. The V gene is TRBV6-1, the J gene TRBJ1-5; 10 nucleotides line up with TRBD1. The sample consisted of CD4+ or CD8+ T cells sorted from blood, taken in a trial of the OX40 agonist ivuxolimab. The sequence derives from an adult with an advanced solid tumor such as melanoma, head and neck, liver or kidney cancer. The DNA of the CDR3 is TGTGCCAGCAGGCTGACAGGGGGCTTCGGCCAGCCCCAGCATTTT. Translation: CASRLTGGFGQPQHF.